The T cell receptor beta chain under discussion was sequenced for a study of blood T cell dynamics during melanoma immunotherapy (dated by TCRdb to about 2020). Study-level background: Patients had metastatic melanoma and received first-line pembrolizumab or nivolumab plus ipilimumab as standard of care in the United Kingdom. To find early correlates of response, the study profiled the peripheral T cell receptor repertoires of patients with metastatic melanoma both before and after one cycle of checkpoint inhibitor therapy. The training cohort consisted of consecutive patients, while an additional independent group of patients from the same centre was pooled to form an external validation set.

The sample's time point, from its label and the paper: pre-treatment baseline. Blood samples were taken at two points: before treatment (T0) and at week 3 (W3), which came after the first cycle of checkpoint blockade. Except for two patients with rapid clinical progression, response was assessed 12 weeks after the first infusion by RECIST 1.1; disease control meant complete response, partial response or stable disease. Any patient who had received prior systemic cancer treatment, was on concomitant immunosuppressant therapy or had synchronous other active malignancies was excluded. To track both circulating cells and T cell turnover, TCR beta was sequenced from bulk PBMC as well as from plasma cell-free DNA. Lymphoprep and SepMate tubes were used to isolate PBMC from blood, and red cell lysis was then performed. QIAamp DNA Blood Mini kits were used to extract DNA from PBMC and sorted T cell subsets.

From V the trimming removes 3 bases and from J it removes 7 bases, while the gene matches leave 8 bases of the junction unaccounted for. The CDR3 contains 15 residues, cysteine and phenylalanine counted. The only DNA kept is the CDR3, 45 bases in frame from the first base. The germline V gene (reference sequence) gives CDR1 as LNHDA and CDR2 as SQIVND. This clone was detected only a few times. No antigen is known for it. Per-base quality was not reported, and no clone a single base away is much larger than it. Study-level results and caveats: The relatively small sample size was acknowledged as a potential limitation on generalization of the results. A bifurcated reorganization of the PBMC repertoire at W3, with increased clonality or increased diversity, was observed in patients who later achieved disease control, unlike in progressors. Whether the T cell clones behind the repertoire changes were melanoma-specific or instead reflected general immune activation was something the study could not determine.

Every bulk PBMC sample had a fixed 350 ng of DNA loaded. The immunoSEQ TCRb Assay kit was used according to manufacturer instructions to amplify TCR beta CDR3 sequences from genomic DNA. The KAPA Library Quantification Kit for Illumina platforms was used to quantify the pooled libraries by qPCR. Pooled libraries were clustered at roughly 0.6-1.1 pM and sequenced on an Illumina NextSeq 500. For the original study's pipeline: Analysis of the TCR data relied on immunoSEQ ANALYZER and the R LymphoSeq package. A rearrangement efficiency score was calculated as productive divided by the sum of productive and non-productive CDR3 sequences. Clonality was assessed using the Gini coefficient and diversity using the Renyi index at alpha=1, with pairwise comparisons between timepoints within each patient. Clonal relatedness, based on an edit distance of 3, and repertoire similarity, based on the Bhattacharyya coefficient, were both computed in LymphoSeq. To classify response, a linear discriminant analysis based on week-3 changes in clonality and diversity was built using the R MASS and caret packages. TCRdb took this table from immuneACCESS and kept in-frame rearrangements with V and J called. Such tables lack part of the clones; where checked against another copy, unresolved V genes explain under half of the gap, and the rest is unexplained. Clone size and the V and J calls come from that table; the DNA yielded D and trimming. This sample holds approximately 15,000 clones; around 84% were observed only once. The ten biggest clones cover approximately 4.4% of the sample.

Recombination connected TRBV19 to TRBJ1-4; TRBD1 fits 7 bases in the junction. This clonotype was sampled from a human donor with melanoma. Specimen: blood, collected from a patient treated with checkpoint blockade. The CDR3 sequence is CASSIGGQLPEKLFF. The nucleotide sequence reads as follows: TGTGCCAGTAGTATCGGGGGACAGCTACCTGAAAAACTGTTTTTT.